A selection of T cell receptor beta chains follows, all from one sample in a study of beta chain features in type 1 diabetes. The assay was immunoSEQ multiplex PCR, and TCRdb's table has in-frame clones only and misses some. The sample has approximately 120,000 clones, almost 40% seen once; the top ten hold about 0.063%. The sample comprised stem cell memory CD4+ T cells from blood. The source is a woman in her late teens or twenties in good health. Both conserved end residues are part of each CDR3. The order of the fields is J gene, V gene, D gene, clone size, CDR3 DNA, CDR3 protein. A D gene is named only where the DNA matches it firmly. Rows may omit the clone size; those that give it use once, few, many or a size class.

j_gene: TRBJ2-7; v_gene: TRBV2; d_gene: TRBD1; abundance: -; CDR3nt: TGTGCCAGCAGTGAAGCCCCAGGTTATCGGACAGGCTACGAGCAGTACTTC; CDR3aa: CASSEAPGYRTGYEQYF
j_gene: TRBJ2-5; v_gene: TRBV5-4; d_gene: -; abundance: -; CDR3nt: TGTGCCAGCAGCTTGGAATTGGCCCAAGAGACCCAGTACTTC; CDR3aa: CASSLELAQETQYF
j_gene: TRBJ2-7; v_gene: TRBV28; d_gene: -; abundance: few; CDR3nt: TGTGCCAGCAGTCAGCGGGTTCCCTACGAGCAGTACTTC; CDR3aa: CASSQRVPYEQYF
j_gene: TRBJ1-5; v_gene: TRBV19; d_gene: -; abundance: -; CDR3nt: TGTGCCAGTGAGGATAGCAATCAGCCCCAGCATTTT; CDR3aa: CASEDSNQPQHF
j_gene: TRBJ1-2; v_gene: TRBV6-5; d_gene: TRBD1; abundance: -; CDR3nt: TGTGCCAGCAGTTACGAGGGACAGGGGAACTATGGCTACACCTTC; CDR3aa: CASSYEGQGNYGYTF
j_gene: TRBJ2-7; v_gene: TRBV10-3; d_gene: -; abundance: -; CDR3nt: TGTGCCATCAGTTACAGGGATCACGAGCAGTACTTC; CDR3aa: CAISYRDHEQYF
j_gene: TRBJ1-1; v_gene: TRBV18; d_gene: -; abundance: few; CDR3nt: TGTGCCAGCTCACCTCGGACAGAGAACACTGAAGCTTTCTTT; CDR3aa: CASSPRTENTEAFF
j_gene: TRBJ2-1; v_gene: TRBV28; d_gene: TRBD2; abundance: -; CDR3nt: TGTGCCAGCAGTTCCTTGTTACTAGCGGGAGGAATCTACAATGAGCAGTTCTTC; CDR3aa: CASSSLLLAGGIYNEQFF
j_gene: TRBJ2-7; v_gene: TRBV27; d_gene: TRBD2; abundance: -; CDR3nt: TGTGCCACGAACCCTCTGGCGGGAGGACCATACGAGCAGTACTTC; CDR3aa: CATNPLAGGPYEQYF
j_gene: TRBJ1-2; v_gene: TRBV6-5; d_gene: TRBD1; abundance: -; CDR3nt: TGTGCCAGCAGTTACTCTACAGGGGTAGATGGCTACACCTTC; CDR3aa: CASSYSTGVDGYTF
j_gene: TRBJ1-3; v_gene: TRBV28; d_gene: -; abundance: -; CDR3nt: TGTGCCAGCAGTTTGCGCGACTACGGAGGGGCCTCTGGAAACACCATATATTTT; CDR3aa: CASSLRDYGGASGNTIYF
j_gene: TRBJ1-4; v_gene: TRBV11-3; d_gene: TRBD1; abundance: -; CDR3nt: TGTGCCAGCAGCTTCCGGGACAGGGCTTGGGCAACTAATGAAAAACTGTTTTTT; CDR3aa: CASSFRDRAWATNEKLFF
j_gene: TRBJ1-1; v_gene: TRBV10-3; d_gene: -; abundance: few; CDR3nt: TGTGCCATCAGTGAGTCGAAAGGAAAGGGAGGGAACACTGAAGCTTTCTTT; CDR3aa: CAISESKGKGGNTEAFF
j_gene: TRBJ2-4; v_gene: TRBV30; d_gene: TRBD2; abundance: -; CDR3nt: TGTGCCCGCCGTCCGCGGGAGGGCGGAAACATTCAGTACTTC; CDR3aa: CARRPREGGNIQYF
j_gene: TRBJ2-3; v_gene: TRBV15; d_gene: TRBD1; abundance: few; CDR3nt: TGTGCCACCAGCAGAGATCTGGGGGGCAGGGGGCGAGAAGATACGCAGTATTTT; CDR3aa: CATSRDLGGRGREDTQYF
j_gene: TRBJ2-3; v_gene: TRBV7-8; d_gene: TRBD2; abundance: -; CDR3nt: TGTGCCACCGGGACTAGCGGGACTTACACAGATACGCAGTATTTT; CDR3aa: CATGTSGTYTDTQYF
j_gene: TRBJ2-5; v_gene: TRBV7-2; d_gene: -; abundance: -; CDR3nt: TGTGCCAGCAGCCCGAGCGGGCGAACGCAAGAGACCCAGTACTTC; CDR3aa: CASSPSGRTQETQYF
j_gene: TRBJ2-7; v_gene: TRBV23-1; d_gene: TRBD1; abundance: few; CDR3nt: TGCGCCAGCAGTCACAGGACAGGGGAGAGCGAGCAGTACTTC; CDR3aa: CASSHRTGESEQYF
j_gene: TRBJ1-2; v_gene: TRBV4-2; d_gene: -; abundance: -; CDR3nt: TGTGCCAGCAGCCAAACCCCTCGGGGGGGCGGTTTAGGAGGCTACACCTTC; CDR3aa: CASSQTPRGGGLGGYTF
j_gene: TRBJ2-5; v_gene: TRBV5-4; d_gene: TRBD1; abundance: -; CDR3nt: TGTGCCAGCAGCCCCTGGACAGGGGTAGGCCAAGAGACCCAGTACTTC; CDR3aa: CASSPWTGVGQETQYF
j_gene: TRBJ2-3; v_gene: TRBV29-1; d_gene: TRBD2; abundance: -; CDR3nt: TGCAGCGTCGAGCGGGGAACTAGCACAGATACGCAGTATTTT; CDR3aa: CSVERGTSTDTQYF
j_gene: TRBJ1-1; v_gene: TRBV19; d_gene: -; abundance: -; CDR3nt: TGTGCCAGTAGTATACGGGGTTTTACTGAAGCTTTCTTT; CDR3aa: CASSIRGFTEAFF
j_gene: TRBJ2-2; v_gene: TRBV7-6; d_gene: -; abundance: -; CDR3nt: TGTGCCAGCCATCCCGGGACACGAAACACCGGGGAGCTGTTTTTT; CDR3aa: CASHPGTRNTGELFF
j_gene: TRBJ1-2; v_gene: TRBV4-1; d_gene: -; abundance: few; CDR3nt: TGCGCCAGCAGTGGAGTCAACTATGGCTACACCTTC; CDR3aa: CASSGVNYGYTF
j_gene: TRBJ2-1; v_gene: TRBV11-2; d_gene: TRBD2; abundance: few; CDR3nt: TGTGCCAGCAGCTTGAGGGGACTAGCGAAGAGCTCCTACAATGAGCAGTTCTTC; CDR3aa: CASSLRGLAKSSYNEQFF
j_gene: TRBJ2-1; v_gene: TRBV11-3; d_gene: TRBD2; abundance: -; CDR3nt: TGTGCCAGCAGCCCTGGACTAGCGGGAGGATCGTGGCGCAATGAGCAGTTCTTC; CDR3aa: CASSPGLAGGSWRNEQFF
j_gene: TRBJ2-5; v_gene: TRBV27; d_gene: -; abundance: -; CDR3nt: TGTGCCAGCAGTTCGGGTAACGGACTTCCAAGGCCTGGGGAGACCCAGTACTTC; CDR3aa: CASSSGNGLPRPGETQYF
j_gene: TRBJ1-1; v_gene: TRBV11-2; d_gene: -; abundance: -; CDR3nt: TGTGCCAGCAGCTTCGGCAGGGTGAACACTGAAGCTTTCTTT; CDR3aa: CASSFGRVNTEAFF
j_gene: TRBJ2-7; v_gene: TRBV5-1; d_gene: -; abundance: few; CDR3nt: TGCGCCAGCAGTACTTCCTCCTACGAGCAGTACTTC; CDR3aa: CASSTSSYEQYF
j_gene: TRBJ2-3; v_gene: TRBV7-9; d_gene: -; abundance: -; CDR3nt: TGTGCCAGCAGCTCACTCCTTCAAGATAGCACAGATACGCAGTATTTT; CDR3aa: CASSSLLQDSTDTQYF
j_gene: TRBJ2-6; v_gene: TRBV7-2; d_gene: -; abundance: -; CDR3nt: TGTGCCAGCAGCCCCCGCTACGGGGGGCCTGGGGCCAACGTCCTGACTTTC; CDR3aa: CASSPRYGGPGANVLTF
j_gene: TRBJ1-1; v_gene: TRBV7-2; d_gene: -; abundance: -; CDR3nt: TGTGCCAGCAGCTCCGGACAGATTGAAGCTTTCTTT; CDR3aa: CASSSGQIEAFF
j_gene: TRBJ2-1; v_gene: TRBV7-8; d_gene: -; abundance: -; CDR3nt: TGTGCCAGCAGTCCTGGACAGTTCTACAATGAGCAGTTCTTC; CDR3aa: CASSPGQFYNEQFF
j_gene: TRBJ1-2; v_gene: TRBV30; d_gene: -; abundance: few; CDR3nt: TGTGCCTGGAGGTCCCCCGGGCAGGGTCGGTGGAGCCATGGCTACACCTTC; CDR3aa: CAWRSPGQGRWSHGYTF
j_gene: TRBJ2-7; v_gene: TRBV28; d_gene: TRBD1; abundance: few; CDR3nt: TGTGCCAGCAGTCCGGACAGGGGGTCCCGCGAGCAGTACTTC; CDR3aa: CASSPDRGSREQYF
j_gene: TRBJ2-7; v_gene: TRBV27; d_gene: TRBD1; abundance: -; CDR3nt: TGTGCCAGCAGTTTACACGGGACAGGGAACTACGAGCAGTACTTC; CDR3aa: CASSLHGTGNYEQYF
j_gene: TRBJ2-5; v_gene: TRBV30; d_gene: TRBD1; abundance: few; CDR3nt: TGTGCCTGGAGGGGGGGACAGGGGGCTACGGAGACCCAGTACTTC; CDR3aa: CAWRGGQGATETQYF
j_gene: TRBJ1-5; v_gene: TRBV6-6; d_gene: -; abundance: few; CDR3nt: TGTGCCAGCAGTTATCTCAGATATAGCAATCAGCCCCAGCATTTT; CDR3aa: CASSYLRYSNQPQHF
j_gene: TRBJ1-4; v_gene: TRBV4-2; d_gene: -; abundance: -; CDR3nt: TGTGCCAGCAGCCAAGATCTATGGGGAGGAAATGAAAAACTGTTTTTT; CDR3aa: CASSQDLWGGNEKLFF
j_gene: TRBJ2-7; v_gene: TRBV7-9; d_gene: TRBD1; abundance: -; CDR3nt: TGTGCCAGCAGCTTAACCGGGACAGGGAGATACGAGCAGTACTTC; CDR3aa: CASSLTGTGRYEQYF
j_gene: TRBJ1-1; v_gene: TRBV30; d_gene: -; abundance: -; CDR3nt: TGTGCCTGGAGTGTAGGGGTAAATTCGGACACTGAAGCTTTCTTT; CDR3aa: CAWSVGVNSDTEAFF
j_gene: TRBJ2-1; v_gene: TRBV9; d_gene: -; abundance: -; CDR3nt: TGTGCCAGCAGCGTAGGGCTTTCCAGATCCTACAATGAGCAGTTCTTC; CDR3aa: CASSVGLSRSYNEQFF
j_gene: TRBJ1-2; v_gene: TRBV14; d_gene: TRBD1; abundance: -; CDR3nt: TGTGCCAGCAGCCAAGTCAGGGGGCATGGCTACACCTTC; CDR3aa: CASSQVRGHGYTF
j_gene: TRBJ2-3; v_gene: TRBV9; d_gene: TRBD2; abundance: few; CDR3nt: TGTGCCAGCAGCGTAGAGGCGGGAGTCACAGATACGCAGTATTTT; CDR3aa: CASSVEAGVTDTQYF
j_gene: TRBJ2-1; v_gene: TRBV18; d_gene: TRBD2; abundance: once; CDR3nt: TGTGCCAGCTCACCATTTTCTAGCGGGAGGTCCTACAATGAGCAGTTCTTC; CDR3aa: CASSPFSSGRSYNEQFF
j_gene: TRBJ2-1; v_gene: TRBV19; d_gene: -; abundance: -; CDR3nt: TGTGCCAGTAGTATAGGCCCGGGAGCTAGATACAATGAGCAGTTCTTC; CDR3aa: CASSIGPGARYNEQFF
j_gene: TRBJ1-2; v_gene: TRBV7-9; d_gene: -; abundance: -; CDR3nt: TGTGCCAGCAGCTCTACCTTAGAGGAGGCCTTC; CDR3aa: CASSSTLEEAF
j_gene: TRBJ2-3; v_gene: TRBV5-5; d_gene: -; abundance: few; CDR3nt: TGTGCCAGCAGCATCGGGGGACGGGGGACAGATACGCAGTATTTT; CDR3aa: CASSIGGRGTDTQYF
j_gene: TRBJ1-5; v_gene: TRBV19; d_gene: TRBD1; abundance: few; CDR3nt: TGTGCCAGTAGCCTCCGGGACAGGGGGAATAGCAATCAGCCCCAGCATTTT; CDR3aa: CASSLRDRGNSNQPQHF
j_gene: TRBJ1-3; v_gene: TRBV7-9; d_gene: TRBD1; abundance: few; CDR3nt: TGTGCCAGCAGCGGGCGACAGGGTATCTCTGGAAACACCATATATTTT; CDR3aa: CASSGRQGISGNTIYF
j_gene: TRBJ2-3; v_gene: TRBV18; d_gene: TRBD1; abundance: -; CDR3nt: TGTGCCAGCTCACCGAGTCGGGCAGGGGGCGCAAGGGACACGCAGTATTTT; CDR3aa: CASSPSRAGGARDTQYF